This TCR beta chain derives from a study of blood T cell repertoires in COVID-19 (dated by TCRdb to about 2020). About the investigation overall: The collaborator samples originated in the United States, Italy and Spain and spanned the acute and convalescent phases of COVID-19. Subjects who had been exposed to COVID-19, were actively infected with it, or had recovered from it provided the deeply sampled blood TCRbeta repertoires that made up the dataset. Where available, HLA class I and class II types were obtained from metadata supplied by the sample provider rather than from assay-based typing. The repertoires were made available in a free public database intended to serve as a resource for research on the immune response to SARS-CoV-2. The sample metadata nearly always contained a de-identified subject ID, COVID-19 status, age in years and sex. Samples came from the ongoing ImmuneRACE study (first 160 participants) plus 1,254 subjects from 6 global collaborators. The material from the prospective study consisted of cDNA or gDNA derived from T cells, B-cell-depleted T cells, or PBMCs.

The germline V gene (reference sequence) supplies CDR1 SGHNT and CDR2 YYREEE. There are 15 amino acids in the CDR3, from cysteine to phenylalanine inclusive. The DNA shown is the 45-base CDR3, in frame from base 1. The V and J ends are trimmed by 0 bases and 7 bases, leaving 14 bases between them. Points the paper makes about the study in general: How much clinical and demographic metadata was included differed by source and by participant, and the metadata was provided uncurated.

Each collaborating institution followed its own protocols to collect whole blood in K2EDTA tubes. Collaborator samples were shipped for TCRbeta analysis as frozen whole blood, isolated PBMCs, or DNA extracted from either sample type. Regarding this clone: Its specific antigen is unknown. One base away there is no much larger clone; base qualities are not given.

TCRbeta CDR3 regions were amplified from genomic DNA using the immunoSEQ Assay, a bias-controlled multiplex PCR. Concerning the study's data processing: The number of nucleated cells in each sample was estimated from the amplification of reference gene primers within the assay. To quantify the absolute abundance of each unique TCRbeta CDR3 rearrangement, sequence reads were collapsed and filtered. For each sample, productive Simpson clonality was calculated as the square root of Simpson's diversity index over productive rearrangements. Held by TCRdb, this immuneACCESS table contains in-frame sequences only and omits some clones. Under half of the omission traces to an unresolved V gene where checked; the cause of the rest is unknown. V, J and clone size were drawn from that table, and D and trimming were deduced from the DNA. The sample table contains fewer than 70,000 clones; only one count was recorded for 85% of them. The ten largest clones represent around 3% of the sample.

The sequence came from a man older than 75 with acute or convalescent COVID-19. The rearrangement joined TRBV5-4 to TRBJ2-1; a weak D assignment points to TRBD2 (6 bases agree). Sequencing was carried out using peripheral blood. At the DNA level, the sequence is TGTGCCAGCAGCTTGGCAGGAGGGCCTTGGAATGAGCAGTTCTTC. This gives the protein CASSLAGGPWNEQFF.